A selection of T cell receptor beta chains follows, all from one sample in a study of shared clonotypes between healthy human individuals. Here immunoSEQ multiplex PCR was the method, and the copy in TCRdb shows in-frame clones only, minus some. The profile shows roughly 1 million clones, more than 75% of them singletons. Sequencing was done on a sample of memory CD4+ T cells from PBMCs. The receptors were gathered from a man aged 18 to 29 in good health. Some clones in this sample may be carry-over from other donors' samples. The CDR3 runs from the conserved cysteine through the conserved F or W. The D gene is left open where the match is weak. Expanded clones get a size class; other rows say once, few or many, or leave the size out.

size,J,V,D,DNA,CDR3
.,TRBJ1-3,TRBV5-6,.,TGTGCCAGCAGCCCCTCCCCCCTCTCCGGAAACACCATATATTTT,CASSPSPLSGNTIYF
.,TRBJ1-2,TRBV21-1,.,TGTGCCAGCAGCAAAGCGGGAGGGCCTTTTAACTATGGCTACACCTTC,CASSKAGGPFNYGYTF
.,TRBJ2-1,TRBV18,.,TGTGCCAGCTCACCAAGCTCCAACTCCTACAATGAGCAGTTCTTC,CASSPSSNSYNEQFF
.,TRBJ2-2,TRBV2,TRBD2,TGTGCCAGCGCGGGGCTAGCGGGAGCCACCGGGGAGCTGTTTTTT,CASAGLAGATGELFF
.,TRBJ1-6,TRBV30,TRBD1,TGTGCCTGGAAAGGAGGGGGCCCAAGCTTTAATTCACCCCTCCACTTT,CAWKGGGPSFNSPLHF
few,TRBJ2-7,TRBV29-1,.,TGCAGCGTTGAGTTGGGAGTCACCTACGAGCAGTACTTC,CSVELGVTYEQYF
.,TRBJ2-5,TRBV4-2,.,TGTGCCAGCAGCCAAGATTGGAACGATGAGACCCAGTACTTC,CASSQDWNDETQYF
.,TRBJ1-4,TRBV20-1,TRBD1,TGCAGCCAGGGGGCGGAAGAAAAACTGTTTTTT,CSQGAEEKLFF
.,TRBJ1-5,TRBV28,.,TGTGCCAGCAGTTCGCCCCTAATTCAGCCCCAGCATTTT,CASSSPLIQPQHF
.,TRBJ2-2,TRBV28,TRBD2,TGTGCCACCCGGACTAGCGGGAGCACCGGGGAGCTGTTTTTT,CATRTSGSTGELFF
.,TRBJ1-2,TRBV28,.,TGTGCCAGCAGTTTGCGGGGTCTCTATGGCTACACCTTC,CASSLRGLYGYTF
.,TRBJ2-3,TRBV5-1,TRBD2,TGCGCCAGCAGCTTGGGTAGCGGGAGCACAGATACGCAGTATTTT,CASSLGSGSTDTQYF
.,TRBJ2-2,TRBV9,.,TGTGCCAGCAGCGCCGGTGGAACCGGGGAGCTGTTTTTT,CASSAGGTGELFF
.,TRBJ2-5,TRBV28,.,TGTGCCAGCAGCTGGGGTGTATTGGAGACCCAGTACTTC,CASSWGVLETQYF
.,TRBJ1-4,TRBV28,.,TGTGCCAGCAGAACCATTAGTGAAAAACTGTTTTTT,CASRTISEKLFF
.,TRBJ1-1,TRBV4-1,.,TGCGCCAGCAGCCAAGAGGTGAGGGGATACATGAACACTGAAGCTTTCTTT,CASSQEVRGYMNTEAFF
once,TRBJ2-3,TRBV5-4,TRBD2,TGTGCCAGCAGCTTAGGACTAGCGGGTTCCACAGATACGCAGTATTTT,CASSLGLAGSTDTQYF
.,TRBJ2-5,TRBV19,.,TGTGCCAGTAGTATGTCAGGGACTTTGGAGACCCAGTACTTC,CASSMSGTLETQYF
few,TRBJ1-1,TRBV7-9,TRBD1,TGTGCCAGCAGCTCTATCGGGACAGGGAAGAACACTGAAGCTTTCTTT,CASSSIGTGKNTEAFF
few,TRBJ1-5,TRBV5-1,TRBD1,TGCGCCAGCAGCATTCTTCCGGGACAGAATCAGCCCCAGCATTTT,CASSILPGQNQPQHF
.,TRBJ1-2,TRBV5-1,.,TGCGCCAGCAGCTTGGGGATGACGGCTGGTGGCTATGGCTACACCTTC,CASSLGMTAGGYGYTF
many,TRBJ1-2,TRBV7-9,.,TGTGCCAGCAGCTTAGGGGCCGCTGGCTACACCTTC,CASSLGAAGYTF
.,TRBJ2-1,TRBV7-2,.,TGTGCCAGCACACAAATTAGCGGCTACAATGAGCAGTTCTTC,CASTQISGYNEQFF
once,TRBJ2-3,TRBV5-1,TRBD2,TGCGCCAGCAGCTATAGCGGGCCGCGTAACGCAGATACGCAGTATTTT,CASSYSGPRNADTQYF
.,TRBJ2-1,TRBV9,.,TGTGCCAGCAGCCCACGTGGGGGCGGAGCCTACAATGAGCAGTTCTTC,CASSPRGGGAYNEQFF
.,TRBJ2-7,TRBV2,.,TGTGCCGGTAGTGGCGGGATCAGCTACGAGCAGTACTTC,CAGSGGISYEQYF
.,TRBJ2-1,TRBV5-6,TRBD2,TGTGCCAGCAGCTTGTTCCTAGCGGGAGCTATTGATGAGCAGTTCTTC,CASSLFLAGAIDEQFF
.,TRBJ2-7,TRBV6-5,TRBD1,TGTGCCAGCAGTTACTCGACCCCGGACAGGGGCTACGAGCAGTACTTC,CASSYSTPDRGYEQYF
.,TRBJ1-2,TRBV2,.,TGTGCCAGCAGTGGTTCCGGGGACTATGGCTACACCTTC,CASSGSGDYGYTF
.,TRBJ2-1,TRBV18,TRBD2,TGTGCCAGCTCACCTACGCCGGGGACTAGTTCGAATGAGCAGTTCTTC,CASSPTPGTSSNEQFF
.,TRBJ2-3,TRBV6-6,.,TGTGCCAGCCACTCTCAGGCCCACACAGATACGCAGTATTTT,CASHSQAHTDTQYF
.,TRBJ1-1,TRBV18,TRBD1,TGTGCCAGCTCACCACCGGGAGGTACAGGGGGGAGCACTGTGGCTTTCTTT,CASSPPGGTGGSTVAFF
.,TRBJ2-7,TRBV18,TRBD2,TGTGCCAGCTCACCACCGCTAGCGGGAGCCTACGAGCAGTACTTC,CASSPPLAGAYEQYF
.,TRBJ1-5,TRBV2,.,TGTGCCAGCAGCTTCGGGGGACGCCCTGATCAGCCCCAGCATTTT,CASSFGGRPDQPQHF